The 13 T cell receptor beta chains presented below share a single source sample, sequenced in a study of blood T cell repertoires in COVID-19. Using immunoSEQ multiplex PCR, the repertoire was profiled, and TCRdb retains in-frame clones only, with some absent. The repertoire holds approximately 130,000 clones, with approximately 85% as singletons. Sequenced input: peripheral blood. The origin of the receptors is a human donor in a cohort sampled during active COVID-19.

This chain connects TRBV6-6 to TRBJ2-7; D is perhaps TRBD2 (5 bases). The V gene's germline CDR1 is MNHNY and CDR2 SVGAGI (reference sequence). With 10 bases removed from V and 2 bases from J, the gap between germline ends came to 21 bases. The CDR3 totals 15 residues. In nucleotides, the CDR3 is TGTGCCACCACGGGGTCCCTCGAGGGTGCCTACGAGCAGTACTTC. Amino acid sequence: CATTGSLEGAYEQYF.

V gene TRBV21-1 combines with J gene TRBJ1-2; the D segment call TRBD1 is taken from the table without a DNA check. TRBV21-1 is reported as a pseudogene. The CDR3 sequence is 17 residues long. CDR3 in DNA: TGTGCCAGCAGCAAAGTAGGGGGAACCCCTGGGATCTATGGCTACACCTTC. Its translation: CASSKVGGTPGIYGYTF.

The chain recombines TRBV12-5 with TRBJ2-2, with D unclear. This CDR3 is built from 14 residues. From germline, CDR1 is LGHNT and CDR2 FRNRAP. Deletions cut 2 bases from V and 0 bases from J, with 4 bases between. The DNA of the CDR3 is TGTGCTAGTGGTTTGCTAACGAACACCGGGGAGCTGTTTTTT. Its protein product is CASGLLTNTGELFF.

The genes are TRBV10-1 and TRBJ2-3; D not resolved. This CDR3 contains 13 residues. V shed 0 bases and J shed 4 bases, with 5 bases lying between them. Germline V gene data show CDR1 as WNHNN and CDR2 as SYGVQD (reference sequence). The CDR3 DNA is TGCGCCAGCAGTGAGTCCGCGGCAGATACGCAGTATTTT. It is translated as CASSESAADTQYF.

CDR3 residues: CASSLGDSSNTEAFF. In DNA form, the CDR3 reads TGCGCCAGCAGCTTGGGAGACAGCAGTAACACTGAAGCTTTCTTT. This sequence joins TRBV5-1 and TRBJ1-1; perhaps TRBD1 as D (5 bases). Germline lookup yields CDR1 SGHRS and CDR2 YFSETQ. The CDR3 is made up of 15 amino acids. The V and J ends lost 0 bases and 2 bases respectively, with 11 bases between them.

This clone was recorded once. This sequence joins TRBV6-5 and TRBJ1-6, with a tentative D call TRBD1 (5 bases). V was pared by 6 bases and J by 2 bases, with 8 bases between. This CDR3 has 14 amino acids. Germline V gives CDR1 MNHEY, CDR2 SVGAGI. The CDR3 region is CASSAQAYNSPLHF. The CDR3 region has the DNA TGTGCCAGCAGCGCACAGGCCTATAATTCACCCCTCCACTTT.

This clone has a handful of counts. The chain employs TRBV5-3 and TRBJ2-7, with 7 bases identical to TRBD2. TRBV5-3 is placed among ORFs of uncertain function. This CDR3 has 12 amino acids. V shed 2 bases, J shed 7 bases, and the junction held 3 bases outside the gene matches. CDR3 bases: TGTGCCAGAAGCTTAAGGGGAGGGGAGCAGTACTTC. It codes for CARSLRGGEQYF.

V is TRBV28 and J is TRBJ1-2; TRBD1 matches at 8 bases. The V gene's germline CDR1 is MDHEN and CDR2 SYDVKM. The CDR3 runs to 15 residues. Trimming at V came to 5 bases and at J to 4 bases, leaving 9 bases not matched to a gene. The CDR3 is CASSEPDRASYGYTF. CDR3 nucleotides: TGTGCCAGCAGTGAACCGGACAGGGCCTCCTATGGCTACACCTTC.

Here the CDR3 DNA reads TGTGCCAGCAGCTTAGGCTCTAGCGGGGGGGAAACCAGCGGGTCAGATACGCAGTATTTT. It is translated as CASSLGSSGGETSGSDTQYF. The chain carries TRBV7-6 and TRBJ2-3; 12 nucleotides match TRBD2. The length of the CDR3 is 20 residues. With V trimmed by 1 base and J by 4 bases, 15 bases remained unmatched. Germline V gene data show CDR1 as SGHVS and CDR2 as FNYEAQ. The variable domain in full, with the rest retrieved from reference TRBV7-6 and TRBJ2-3, is GAGVSQSPRYKVTKRGQDVALRCDPISGHVSLYWYRQALGQGPEFLTYFNYEAQQDKSGLPNDRFSAERPEGSISTLTIQRTEQRDSAMYRCASSLGSSGGETSGSDTQYFGPGTRLTVL.

The chain is built from TRBV7-2 and TRBJ2-1, with 7 bases fitting TRBD2. V was clipped by 3 bases and J by 2 bases; unmatched bases: 7. Germline V gives CDR1 SGHTA, CDR2 FQGNSA. The CDR3 runs to 16 residues. The CDR3 spells CASSFGGYGPYNEQFF. CDR3 nucleotides: TGTGCCAGCAGCTTCGGGGGGTATGGACCCTACAATGAGCAGTTCTTC.

J is TRBJ1-6 and V is TRBV30; TRBD1 matches 7 bases. Germline values: CDR1 GTSNPN, CDR2 SVGIG (reference sequence). The trim removed 2 bases at V and 9 bases at J, leaving 7 bases unmatched. This CDR3 is built from 14 residues. The CDR3 DNA follows: TGTGCCTGGAGTACTGGGGACAGATTTTCACCCCTCCACTTT. It translates to CAWSTGDRFSPLHF.

The rearrangement joins TRBV6-1 to TRBJ2-5, with a weak D call TRBD2 (5 bases). The CDR3 is 18 residues long. With 2 bases removed from V and 2 bases from J, the gap between germline ends came to 21 bases. Germline CDR1 MNHNS, CDR2 SASEGT. CDR3 sequence: CASSEWSFVLALQETQYF. DNA for the CDR3: TGTGCCAGCAGTGAATGGTCTTTCGTCCTAGCCCTACAAGAGACCCAGTACTTC.

CDR3 residues: CASSPPELRETQYF. The DNA for the CDR3 is TGTGCCAGCTCACCACCTGAGCTGCGGGAGACGCAGTATTTT. This rearrangement joins TRBV18 to TRBJ2-3; 7 nucleotides agree with TRBD2. CDR3 length: 14 amino acids. Losses at the gene ends were 0 bases for V and 9 bases for J; bases not matched to a gene: 6. Germline V CDR1 and CDR2: KGHSH, LQKENI. Full variable domain (rest looked up from reference TRBV18 and TRBJ2-3): NAGVMQNPRHLVRRRGQEARLRCSPMKGHSHVYWYRQLPEEGLKFMVYLQKENIIDESGMPKERFSAEFPKEGPSILRIQQVVRGDSAAYFCASSPPELRETQYFGPGTRLTVL.